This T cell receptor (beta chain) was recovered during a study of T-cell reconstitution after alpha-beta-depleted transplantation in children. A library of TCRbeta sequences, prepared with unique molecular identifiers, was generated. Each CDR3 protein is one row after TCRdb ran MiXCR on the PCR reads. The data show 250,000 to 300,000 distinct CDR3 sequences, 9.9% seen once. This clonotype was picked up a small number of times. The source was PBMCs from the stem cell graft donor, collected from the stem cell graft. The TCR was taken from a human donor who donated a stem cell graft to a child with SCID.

CDR3 amino acids: CASSEMGRTDTQYF. DNA of the CDR3: TGTGCCAGCAGTGAAATGGGCCGCACAGATACGCAGTATTTT. This sequence joins TRBV2 and TRBJ2-3; D not resolved. Germline V lookup: CDR1 SNHLY, CDR2 FYNNEI. The CDR3 has 14 residues. V lost 2 bases, J lost 1 base, and 7 bases lay in between.